The source of this T cell receptor (beta chain) is a study of PD-1 blockade in classical Hodgkin lymphoma (dated by TCRdb to about 2020). As for the study more broadly: Nivolumab dosing was 3 mg/kg intravenously every 2 weeks, continuing until either disease progression or unacceptable toxicity. The study used TCR beta sequencing and CyTOF to define a peripheral blood immune signature of response to PD-1 blockade in classical Hodgkin lymphoma.

The time point label of this sample denotes: cycle 4 day 1 (C4D1), after less than seven weeks of nivolumab. All trial patients had relapsed after autologous stem cell transplantation, with cohorts A, B and C differing in prior brentuximab vedotin exposure. A total of roughly 57 patients with relapsed/refractory classical Hodgkin lymphoma made up the trial cohort, and each patient's best overall response was complete response, partial response or progressive disease. Single-agent nivolumab was administered to trial patients in the multi-cohort phase II CheckMate 205 trial. An independent review committee assessed best overall response by applying the 2007 International Working Group response criteria. Trial PBMCs were collected immediately before nivolumab initiation (C1D1) and during therapy at cycle 2 day 1 and cycle 4 day 1. After peripheral blood was drawn into 8 mL Vacutainer Cell Preparation Tubes, PBMCs were isolated by centrifugation and then cryopreserved.

The full study reports these points: The study was limited to a single clinical trial cohort, and causes of repertoire differences, possibly disease activity or prior therapy, remained undefined. CD4+ but not CD8+ TCR diversity rose significantly by C4D1 (p=0.0027 vs p=0.16), most apparent in complete responders (p=0.02). Among trial patients, those achieving complete response had baseline diversity similar to that of newly diagnosed patients, while diversity was significantly lower in partial responders and progressors. Newly diagnosed patients were reported to have lower baseline TCR diversity than healthy donors, and relapsed/refractory patients were reported to have lower baseline TCR diversity still. Lower diversity was seen in patients whose nivolumab began less than 1 year after ASCT, and these patients were left out of later analyses so that immune reconstitution would not confound the results.

The Qiagen DNeasy kit was used to extract genomic DNA both from unsorted PBMCs and from the negatively selected CD4+ and CD8+ fractions. TCR beta CDR3 regions were amplified by immunoSEQ multiplex PCR using primers annealing to V and J segments. A synthetic immune receptor repertoire was used to minimize amplification bias, and remaining bias was computationally removed after sequencing. On the study's bioinformatics: Repertoire diversity was quantified as the Shannon entropy index using custom Python scripts. Unsorted, CD4+ and CD8+ repertoires were examined separately, except in combined analyses, for which CD4+ and CD8+ sequences were merged in silico. Clonal expansion was defined as a frequency increase of at least 2-fold after treatment compared with C1D1, and clones undetected at baseline were assigned a pseudocount of 0.5. Singleton clones were defined as clones with 0 or 1 copy at C1D1, and non-singleton clones were defined as clones with 2 or more copies. By matching protein sequences in sorted samples from the same patient, clones expanded in unsorted samples were annotated as CD4+, CD8+ or unknown. Wilcoxon tests on paired samples were used to test changes in diversity from C1D1 to C4D1. The table comes from immuneACCESS by way of TCRdb, which keeps in-frame sequences with V and J called. Part of the clones is missing from these tables; in studies checked, under half for an unresolved V gene and the rest for unknown reasons. That table gives V, J and clone size, and the DNA gave D and trimming. Within this sample are tens of thousands of clones, with 80% of them counted one time only. Of the sample, under 20% falls within the top ten clones.

This clone is categorized as medium-sized (0.01 to 0.1%). This receptor's antigen is unknown. The sample holds no much larger clone one base away, and base qualities are not on file. The CDR3 starts with the cysteine, ends with the phenylalanine, and has 14 residues. The kept DNA is CDR3 alone, 42 bases in frame from the first base. The germline V end is reduced by 9 bases and the J end by 6 bases; junction bases left unmatched: 8. CDR1 ENHRY and CDR2 SYGVKD are derived from the germline V gene. The sequence is built from TRBV10-3 and TRBJ1-5, with 10 middle bases fitting TRBD1. The sequenced sample was peripheral blood mononuclear cells (PBMCs), obtained before the fourth cycle of nivolumab. The sequence came from a human donor with classical Hodgkin lymphoma. For the CDR3, the sequence is CAMGTGEEGQPQHF. The DNA sequence is as follows: TGTGCCATGGGGACAGGGGAGGAGGGTCAGCCCCAGCATTTT.